These T cell receptor beta chains were read from a single sample in a study of T cell responses to AZD1222 COVID-19 vaccine. This table comes from immunoSEQ multiplex PCR, and its TCRdb copy is limited to in-frame clones, with some not included. The top ten clones hold approximately 2% of a sample with 130,000 to 150,000 clones, approximately 91% of them seen once. Material: peripheral blood, obtained 28 days after the second AZD1222 dose. These receptors were collected from an adult who received the AZD1222 COVID-19 vaccine. The CDR3 runs from the conserved cysteine through the conserved F or W. A D gene is named only where the DNA matches it firmly. Expanded clones are given a class, and other clones once, few, many or no size at all.

TRBJ2-3,14,.,TRBV2,.,TGTGCCTACGTTGTGGCTCTGAGCACAGATACGCAGTATTTT,CAYVVALSTDTQYF
TRBJ2-5,15,.,TRBV2,TRBD1,TGTGCCAGCAGCGACTTCGGGACAGGTCCTGAGACCCAGTACTTC,CASSDFGTGPETQYF
TRBJ2-2,14,.,TRBV5-6,TRBD2,TGTGCCAGCAGCGTTCGGGGGGGCACCGGGGAGCTGTTTTTT,CASSVRGGTGELFF
TRBJ2-3,14,.,TRBV5-4,.,TGTGCCAGCAGCTCCACCGGGATTACAGATACGCAGTATTTT,CASSSTGITDTQYF
TRBJ2-5,13,.,TRBV5-4,.,TGTGCCAGCAGCAGGGACTCTGGAGAGACCCAGTACTTC,CASSRDSGETQYF
TRBJ1-1,13,.,TRBV12-3/TRBV12-4,TRBD1,TGTGCCAGCAGTTCCGGACAGGGTACTGAAGCTTTCTTT,CASSSGQGTEAFF
TRBJ1-2,14,once,TRBV11-2,.,TGTGCCAGCAGTCCAGGACTGGAGGGGGATGGCTACACCTTC,CASSPGLEGDGYTF
TRBJ2-7,14,.,TRBV6-5,TRBD1,TGTGCCAGCGGGAAGGACAGGGGGCTTTACGAGCAGTACTTC,CASGKDRGLYEQYF
TRBJ1-1,13,.,TRBV7-3,.,TGTGCCAGCAGCCGCGGCCCAAGCACTGAAGCTTTCTTT,CASSRGPSTEAFF
TRBJ1-2,14,.,TRBV24-1,.,TGTGCCACCAGTGAACAGGGAGGCTCCTATGGCTACACCTTC,CATSEQGGSYGYTF
TRBJ2-5,15,.,TRBV7-9,TRBD2,TGTGCCAGCAGCTCCAAAGCGGGAGACGGAGAGACCCAGTACTTC,CASSSKAGDGETQYF
TRBJ2-1,15,.,TRBV10-1,.,TGCGCCAGCAGTGATGGGGTAGCGGACACCAATGAGCAGTTCTTC,CASSDGVADTNEQFF
TRBJ1-2,14,.,TRBV19,.,TGTGCCAGTAGTATAGCCCCCGGACCCCTCGGCTACACCTTC,CASSIAPGPLGYTF
TRBJ1-2,13,once,TRBV7-9,TRBD1,TGTGCCAGCAGCTTGGGGACAGGGTCTGGCTACACCTTC,CASSLGTGSGYTF
TRBJ1-2,14,few,TRBV29-1,TRBD1,TGCAGCGTTCAACAGGGGGCGCAAGGTGGTGGCTACACCTTC,CSVQQGAQGGGYTF
TRBJ2-3,13,.,TRBV11-3,.,TGTGCCAGCAGCTTACTTGGGACAGATACGCAGTATTTT,CASSLLGTDTQYF
TRBJ1-1,14,.,TRBV6-1,.,TGTGCCAGCAGTGAAGGGCGGATGAGGACTGAAGCTTTCTTT,CASSEGRMRTEAFF
TRBJ1-2,14,.,TRBV6-2/TRBV6-3,.,TGTGCCAGCAGTAAGGCAGGCAGTGGCTATGGCTACACCTTC,CASSKAGSGYGYTF
TRBJ1-2,13,.,TRBV24-1,.,TGTGCCACCAGTGATAGGGACAACTATGGCTACACCTTC,CATSDRDNYGYTF
TRBJ1-2,12,.,TRBV6-1,TRBD1,TGTGCCGGGCAGGGGGCCGGCTATGGCTACACCTTC,CAGQGAGYGYTF
TRBJ2-2,15,few,TRBV18,.,TGTGCCAGCTCTCGCAATGACAGGAACGCCGGGGAGCTGTTTTTT,CASSRNDRNAGELFF
TRBJ2-7,16,.,TRBV5-5,.,TGTGCCAGCAGCTTGGGGGCTATGCCGGGTGCGCTCGAGCAGTACTTC,CASSLGAMPGALEQYF
TRBJ2-1,16,.,TRBV7-3,TRBD2,TGTGCCAGCAGCTCTAGCGGGAGGGGGGTCGGCAATGAGCAGTTCTTC,CASSSSGRGVGNEQFF
TRBJ2-3,16,.,TRBV5-4,TRBD1,TGTGCCAGCAGCTTGGGCAGGGGGCGCGACACAGATACGCAGTATTTT,CASSLGRGRDTDTQYF
TRBJ1-2,12,.,TRBV25-1,.,TGTGCCAGCAGTGAATTTTACCTCGGCTACACCTTC,CASSEFYLGYTF
TRBJ1-1,14,.,TRBV14,.,TGTGCCAGCAGCCCCGTTAAATTGAACACTGAAGCTTTCTTT,CASSPVKLNTEAFF
TRBJ1-1,14,.,TRBV19,.,TGTGCCAGTACCGACGACAGTCTTGCCACTGAAGCTTTCTTT,CASTDDSLATEAFF
TRBJ1-5,14,.,TRBV28,TRBD1,TGTGCCAGCAGCCGAACAGGGGTACTTCAGCCCCAGCATTTT,CASSRTGVLQPQHF
TRBJ2-1,16,.,TRBV5-1,TRBD2,TGCGCCAGCAGTCCAATGACTAGCGGGGGGTACAATGAGCAGTTCTTC,CASSPMTSGGYNEQFF
TRBJ2-7,13,.,TRBV29-1,.,TGCAGCGTTCAGGGTGATGGGGCCTACGAGCAGTACTTC,CSVQGDGAYEQYF
TRBJ2-3,11,.,TRBV20-1,TRBD1,TGCAGTGGCAGACAGGGGGATACGCAGTATTTT,CSGRQGDTQYF
TRBJ2-2,15,.,TRBV19,.,TGTGCCAGTAGTATTTTTATCACGGACACCGGGGAGCTGTTTTTT,CASSIFITDTGELFF
TRBJ2-7,13,.,TRBV6-1,.,TGTGCCAGCAGTGAAGCCTGGGGCGGAGAGCAGTACTTC,CASSEAWGGEQYF
TRBJ2-7,12,.,TRBV28,.,TGTGCCAGCAATACCCAGTTGGGAGAGCAGTACTTC,CASNTQLGEQYF
TRBJ1-1,15,.,TRBV18,TRBD1,TGTGCCAGCTCACAATTGGGACAGTGGAACACTGAAGCTTTCTTT,CASSQLGQWNTEAFF
TRBJ1-2,13,.,TRBV25-1,.,TGTGCCAGCAGTGAAGGAAGGAACTATGGCTACACCTTC,CASSEGRNYGYTF
TRBJ2-5,14,few,TRBV6-1,.,TGTGCCAGCAGTGAAGTTGGGATAGGAGAGACCCAGTACTTC,CASSEVGIGETQYF
TRBJ2-1,11,.,TRBV14,.,TGTGCCACCGGGGAGTACAATGAGCAGTTCTTC,CATGEYNEQFF
TRBJ2-2,12,.,TRBV19,.,TGTGCCACTCGACAAAACACCGGGGAGCTGTTTTTT,CATRQNTGELFF
TRBJ1-1,12,.,TRBV7-8,.,TGTGCCAGCAACCGAGATGGGACTGAAGCTTTCTTT,CASNRDGTEAFF
TRBJ2-7,17,.,TRBV18,TRBD2,TGTGCCAGCTCAACAGGGACTAGCGGGAGGTCCCGCCGCGAGCAGTACTTC,CASSTGTSGRSRREQYF
TRBJ2-1,15,.,TRBV2,TRBD2,TGTGCCAGCAGCGATAGCGGGATCTCCTACAATGAGCAGTTCTTC,CASSDSGISYNEQFF
TRBJ2-1,14,.,TRBV6-2/TRBV6-3,.,TGTGCCAGCAGTTACGTCTCATACTACAATGAGCAGTTCTTC,CASSYVSYYNEQFF
TRBJ2-1,14,.,TRBV5-4,TRBD2,TGTGCCAGCAGCTTTCCTAGCGGGTACAATGAGCAGTTCTTC,CASSFPSGYNEQFF
TRBJ1-4,15,.,TRBV7-9,.,TGTGCCAGCAGCTTAGCGATGGGGGCGAATGAAAAACTGTTTTTT,CASSLAMGANEKLFF
TRBJ2-7,15,once,TRBV5-5,TRBD1,TGTGCCAGCAGCTGGCGGACACCGGGACAGGGTAAGCAGTACTTC,CASSWRTPGQGKQYF
TRBJ1-5,16,.,TRBV7-8,.,TGTGCCAGCAGCCAAGAGGGCCTCAATAGCAATCAGCCCCAGCATTTT,CASSQEGLNSNQPQHF
TRBJ1-3,16,.,TRBV6-5,.,TGTGCCAGCAGTTACTCGTCCTTTTCTCCTGGAAACACCATATATTTT,CASSYSSFSPGNTIYF
TRBJ2-7,12,.,TRBV7-9,.,TGTGCCAGCAGCTTAGTGGGCTACGAGCAGTACTTC,CASSLVGYEQYF
TRBJ2-7,11,few,TRBV20-1,.,TGCAGTGCTAGTAGGTCCTACGAGCAGTACTTC,CSASRSYEQYF
TRBJ1-3,17,.,TRBV28,.,TGTGCCAGCAGTTTCGTTTCCTGGACAGCCTCTGGAAACACCATATATTTT,CASSFVSWTASGNTIYF
TRBJ1-1,12,.,TRBV15,.,TGTGCCACCAGCCTTTGTACGGTTGAAGCTTTCTTT,CATSLCTVEAFF
TRBJ2-3,16,once,TRBV29-1,TRBD2,TGCAGCGTTGATGCCACTAGCGGGGGGGTTACAGATACGCAGTATTTT,CSVDATSGGVTDTQYF
TRBJ1-1,14,.,TRBV6-1,.,TGTGCCAGCAGTGAAGCCCTTTACAGTGGGCACGTCTATTTT,CASSEALYSGHVYF
TRBJ1-2,17,.,TRBV7-2,TRBD1,TGTGCCAGCAGCTTAGCGGGGGACAGGGGGTCGGGCTATGGCTACACCTTC,CASSLAGDRGSGYGYTF